The 25 T cell receptor beta chains below all came from one sample that was sequenced in a study of T-cell memory formation after mild COVID-19. TCRdb redid the calling of the 5' RACE reads with MiXCR, one entry per CDR3 protein. The sample carries a few hundred thousand distinct CDR3 sequences, under 25% recorded once. The specimen was PBMCs or a T cell subset sorted from them (not recorded which). These receptors all come from an adult woman who had mild COVID-19 (a few samples of this study predate the infection). Cell type and time point are not known.

This clonotype was counted a few times. The chain couples TRBV11-3 to TRBJ2-7, with TRBD2 matching 8 bases. Germline assignment: CDR1 SGHNT and CDR2 YENEEA. The V gene end was trimmed by 4 bases and the J gene end by 3 bases; junction bases not matched to a gene: 8. The CDR3 runs to 15 residues. The CDR3 sequence: CASSYEERGSYEQYF. The CDR3 DNA reads as TGTGCCAGCAGCTATGAAGAGCGGGGGAGCTACGAGCAGTACTTC.

This chain joins TRBV19 and TRBJ1-2; D unresolved. Germline lookup yields CDR1 LNHDA and CDR2 SQIVND (reference sequence). The length of the CDR3 is 13 residues. Trimming cost V 1 base and J 6 bases, with 9 bases left between them. The CDR3 nucleotides are TGTGCCAGTAGTATAGTTACGGATGATGGCTACACCTTC. This codes for CASSIVTDDGYTF.

V is TRBV2 and J is TRBJ2-1, with D possibly TRBD2 on 6 matching bases. The V end lost 7 bases, the J end lost 0 bases, and 10 bases lay between the germline ends. The CDR3 length is 14 residues. Looked up from germline, CDR1 is SNHLY and CDR2 is FYNNEI. As DNA, the CDR3 is TGTGCCAGCACGGGAGTAAGCTCCTACAATGAGCAGTTCTTC. Amino acid sequence: CASTGVSSYNEQFF.

This clonotype has a count of ten or more. This chain links TRBV7-9 with TRBJ2-1; D assignment may be TRBD1 or TRBD2 (5 bases each). In germline, CDR1 is SEHNR, CDR2 FQNEAQ (reference sequence). This CDR3 has 16 residues. The V gene lost 4 bases and the J gene lost 0 bases, with 13 bases spanning the gap. The CDR3 nucleotides are TGTGCCAGCAGCTCCCGGGACCCCCACTCCTACAATGAGCAGTTCTTC. Encoded protein: CASSSRDPHSYNEQFF.

This clonotype has a handful of counts. The J gene is TRBJ2-2, the V gene TRBV12-3 or TRBV12-4; 9 bases map to TRBD2. Trimming took 4 bases from V and 4 from J; bases not matched to a gene: 7. There are 16 residues in the CDR3. The CDR3 loop is CASSWMLAGPTGELFF. The DNA of the CDR3 is TGTGCCAGCAGTTGGATGCTAGCGGGGCCCACCGGGGAGCTGTTTTTT.

The V and J genes are TRBV7-8 and TRBJ1-5; D is uncertain. Germline lookup yields CDR1 SGHVS and CDR2 FQNEAQ. This CDR3 region has 14 residues. Trimming took off 4 bases at V and 0 bases at J, with 7 bases between the two ends. CDR3 sequence: CASSSAYSNQPQHF. The CDR3 nucleotides read TGTGCCAGCAGCTCGGCGTATAGCAATCAGCCCCAGCATTTT.

The V gene is TRBV9, the J gene TRBJ2-7, with D perhaps TRBD2 (5 bases). The CDR3 loop spans 14 amino acids. CDR1 is SGDLS and CDR2 is YYNGEE in the germline V gene. Trimming pared 0 bases from V and 7 bases from J, leaving 14 bases between. The CDR3 reads CASSVGSGVGEQYF. As DNA, the CDR3 is TGTGCCAGCAGCGTAGGGAGCGGCGTGGGAGAGCAGTACTTC.

This clonotype was seen more than once but under ten times. The V gene is TRBV25-1, the J gene TRBJ2-7; 9 nucleotides match TRBD1. V was clipped by 4 bases and J by 5 bases; unmatched bases: 6. Germline values: CDR1 MGHDK, CDR2 SYGVNS. This CDR3 comprises 14 residues. The DNA for the CDR3 is TGTGCCAGCAGTGTTGGGACAGGGTGGAACGAGCAGTACTTC. It encodes CASSVGTGWNEQYF.

This clonotype has only a few counts. J is TRBJ1-4 and V is TRBV4-1; TRBD1 might be the D (5 bases). Germline CDR1 is MGHRA and CDR2 is YSYEKL. This CDR3 contains 17 residues. V was clipped by 4 bases and J by 4 bases, with 19 bases between them. The chain's CDR3 is CASSPHPGGALNEKLFF. DNA of the CDR3: TGCGCCAGCAGCCCACATCCTGGGGGAGCCCTTAATGAAAAACTGTTTTTT.

V usage is TRBV10-3 and J usage is TRBJ1-5; 7 bases map to TRBD1. Germline CDR1 is ENHRY and CDR2 is SYGVKD. The V gene end was trimmed by 6 bases and the J gene end by 4 bases; junction bases not matched to a gene: 9. The length of the CDR3 is 15 residues. The CDR3 region has the DNA TGTGCCATCAGCATTGACGACAGGGCAAATCAGCCCCAGCATTTT. Translation gives CAISIDDRANQPQHF.

The chain combines TRBV29-1 with TRBJ2-7; D not certain. Germline V gene lookup returns CDR1 SQVTM and CDR2 ANQGSEA. The CDR3 is made up of 13 amino acids. The V gene lost 4 bases and the J gene lost 6 bases, with 16 bases spanning the gap. The CDR3 coding sequence is TGCAGCGTTGCCCCGACCCCCCTTCGCGAGCAGTACTTC. It specifies CSVAPTPLREQYF.

This clonotype was seen only a few times. The chain uses TRBV3-1 and TRBJ2-3; D unclear. Germline assignment: CDR1 LGHDT and CDR2 YNNKEL (reference sequence). The CDR3 has 12 amino acids. The V gene lost 7 bases and the J gene lost 4 bases, with 9 bases spanning the gap. This CDR3 reads CASTSLADTQYF. The CDR3 DNA follows: TGTGCCAGCACCAGCCTGGCAGATACGCAGTATTTT.

This chain joins TRBV6-5 and TRBJ2-5; 7 bases agree with TRBD1. The CDR3 has 15 residues. With V trimmed by 1 base and J by 1 base, 3 bases remained unmatched. The germline gives CDR1 MNHEY, CDR2 SVGAGI. The DNA of the CDR3 is TGTGCCAGCAGTTACTTCGACAGGGTCCAAGAGACCCAGTACTTC. Protein product: CASSYFDRVQETQYF.

As DNA, the CDR3 is TGTGCCAGTAGTGATGACAGGCTCGACTACGAGCAGTACTTC. This sequence encodes CASSDDRLDYEQYF. The chain recombines TRBV19 with TRBJ2-7, with D possibly matching TRBD1 (6 bases). Per the germline V gene, CDR1 is LNHDA and CDR2 is SQIVND (reference sequence). The CDR3 spans 14 residues. Trimming took off 5 bases at V and 3 bases at J, with 14 bases between the two ends.

This clonotype occurred a few times. The V and J genes are TRBV11-2 and TRBJ2-1; 9 nucleotides agree with TRBD1. This CDR3 has 14 residues. The germline V gene has CDR1 SGHAT and CDR2 FQNNGV. After removal of 1 base from V and 12 bases from J, the junction contained 7 bases not matched to a gene. CDR3 in amino acids: CASSLVAGQGTQFF. In nucleotides, the CDR3 is TGTGCCAGCAGCTTAGTGGCGGGACAGGGCACGCAGTTCTTC.

This clonotype has a count of ten or more. This chain's CDR3 is CTDEHRHSTF. For the CDR3, the DNA is TGCACCGACGAACACCGGCACAGCACCTTC. This chain uses TRBV20-1 with TRBJ1-2; D is uncertain. This CDR3 has 10 residues. From germline, CDR1 is DFQATT and CDR2 SNEGSKA (reference sequence).

The J gene is TRBJ2-1, the V gene TRBV20-1; D unresolved. CDR1 DFQATT and CDR2 SNEGSKA come from the germline V gene (reference sequence). Trimming cost V 1 base and J 10 bases, with 8 bases left between them. The CDR3 runs to 11 residues. For the CDR3, the DNA is TGCAGTGCTAGAGGGGGATGGGAGCAGTTCTTC. It is translated as CSARGGWEQFF.

The table lists this clonotype with a few counts. The chain employs TRBV7-9 and TRBJ1-4, with D unresolved. The CDR3 is made up of 15 amino acids. Germline CDR1 reads SEHNR; CDR2 reads FQNEAQ (reference sequence). V was clipped by 7 bases and J by 8 bases, with 20 bases between them. The CDR3 spells CASTPGRVVGEKLFF. The CDR3 nucleotides read TGTGCCAGCACCCCCGGGAGGGTAGTAGGAGAAAAACTGTTTTTT.

The table lists this clonotype with a few counts. V is TRBV3-1 and J is TRBJ2-7, with 10 bases fitting TRBD1. The CDR3 loop spans 14 amino acids. Germline V gene lookup returns CDR1 LGHDT and CDR2 YNNKEL (reference sequence). The junction had 3 bases not matched to a gene; V was cut back by 2 bases and J by 5 bases. The CDR3 DNA sequence: TGTGCCAGCAGCCAAAGGACAGGGGGGAACGAGCAGTACTTC. Amino acids: CASSQRTGGNEQYF.

This clonotype came up once. V is TRBV7-6 and J is TRBJ2-5, with D tentatively TRBD1 (6 bases). Germline CDR1 SGHVS, CDR2 FNYEAQ. The length of the CDR3 is 13 residues. V lost 8 bases and J 2 bases, leaving 12 bases between the germline ends. DNA for the CDR3: TGTGCCAGCGGGGAGACAGGACAAGAGACCCAGTACTTC. Amino acids: CASGETGQETQYF. Supplemented by reference TRBV7-6 and TRBJ2-5, the full variable domain reads GAGVSQSPRYKVTKRGQDVALRCDPISGHVSLYWYRQALGQGPEFLTYFNYEAQQDKSGLPNDRFSAERPEGSISTLTIQRTEQRDSAMYRCASGETGQETQYFGPGTRLLVL.

This clonotype was observed once. The chain joins TRBV18 to TRBJ2-2; 10 nucleotides line up with TRBD2. Germline CDR1 KGHSH, CDR2 LQKENI. V lost 1 base to trimming and J lost 4 bases; unmatched junction nucleotides: 9. This CDR3 region has 18 residues. The CDR3 DNA is TGTGCCAGCTCACCACGGCTAGCGGGAGTAGGAGGCACCGGGGAGCTGTTTTTT. Protein sequence: CASSPRLAGVGGTGELFF.

This chain uses TRBV14 with TRBJ1-2; D call uncertain. Trimming pared 0 bases from V and 4 bases from J, leaving 12 bases between. The CDR3 has 15 amino acids. Germline-derived CDR1 and CDR2 are SGHDN and FVKESK. CDR3 loop: CASSQDKGRIYGYTF. The CDR3 nucleotides read TGTGCCAGCAGCCAAGATAAAGGACGGATCTATGGCTACACCTTC. Combining the CDR3 with reference TRBV14 and TRBJ1-2 gives the whole variable domain EAGVTQFPSHSVIEKGQTVTLRCDPISGHDNLYWYRRVMGKEIKFLLHFVKESKQDESGMPNNRFLAERTGGTYSTLKVQPAELEDSGVYFCASSQDKGRIYGYTFGSGTRLTVV.

This chain uses TRBV12-3 or TRBV12-4 with TRBJ1-5; 10 bases fit TRBD1. V shed 1 base, J shed 7 bases, and the junction held 7 bases outside the gene matches. The CDR3 covers 16 residues. Here the CDR3 reads CASSLGGDRGIQPQHF. For the CDR3, the DNA is TGTGCCAGCAGTTTAGGAGGGGACAGGGGAATACAGCCCCAGCATTTT.

The chain combines TRBV4-3 with TRBJ2-7; D unresolved. V was cut by 2 bases and J by 4 bases, with 6 bases left in between. Germline V gives CDR1 LGHNA, CDR2 YSLEER. The CDR3 spans 12 residues. The CDR3 protein is CASSQTPYEQYF. DNA for the CDR3: TGCGCCAGCAGCCAAACCCCTTACGAGCAGTACTTC.

V is TRBV12-3 or TRBV12-4 and J is TRBJ2-5; TRBD1 matches at 7 bases. The CDR3 totals 14 residues. Trimming removed 4 bases from V and 4 bases from J; junction bases left unmatched: 6. In nucleotides, the CDR3 is TGTGCCAGCAGTTCGATCAGGGGGACAGAGACCCAGTACTTC. It specifies CASSSIRGTETQYF.